The 13 T cell receptor beta chains below come from one sample, sequenced in a study of metastatic and nonmetastatic thyroid tumors. Treatment of any kind had been given to no patient before thyroid surgery. From the PCR reads, TCRdb re-called clones with MiXCR. The profile covers some 23,000 clones, with 22% appearing a single time and more than 9% taken by the ten largest. The sequenced material came from tumor tissue. The receptors were gathered from a female donor with papillary thyroid cancer or a benign thyroid nodule (not recorded which). Some clones in this sample may be carry-over from other donors' samples.

This clone has only a few counts. This chain connects TRBV27 to TRBJ2-7; no definite D call. The CDR3 sequence is 16 residues long. CDR1 MNHEY and CDR2 SMNVEV come from the germline V gene (reference sequence). V was clipped by 6 bases and J by 3 bases, with 21 bases between them. CDR3 DNA sequence: TGTGCCAGCAGCCGGTACCCTGAGGTGAAGTACTACGAGCAGTACTTC. Translation gives CASSRYPEVKYYEQYF.

The chain joins TRBV19 to TRBJ2-7, with a weak D call TRBD2 (6 bases). Trimming removed 1 base at V and 1 base at J, with 11 bases between. The CDR3 consists of 15 residues. Germline values: CDR1 LNHDA, CDR2 SQIVND (reference sequence). CDR3 bases: TGTGCCAGTAGTATAGTCGGGGACTTTTCCTACGAGCAGTACTTC. Translating gives CASSIVGDFSYEQYF. Combining the CDR3 with reference TRBV19 and TRBJ2-7 gives the whole variable domain DGGITQSPKYLFRKEGQNVTLSCEQNLNHDAMYWYRQDPGQGLRLIYYSQIVNDFQKGDIAEGYSVSREKKESFPLTVTSAQKNPTAFYLCASSIVGDFSYEQYFGPGTRLTVT.

V gene TRBV20-1 combines with J gene TRBJ1-1; D perhaps matches TRBD1 (5 bases). This CDR3 is built from 15 residues. V gave up 5 bases and J gave up 0 bases, with 16 bases separating them. The germline gives CDR1 DFQATT, CDR2 SNEGSKA (reference sequence). In nucleotides, the CDR3 is TGCAGTGCTCGCGGGCGGGGCAGGGTGAACACTGAAGCTTTCTTT. The encoded protein is CSARGRGRVNTEAFF.

This clone is judged medium-sized. The chain joins TRBV20-1 to TRBJ1-5; 7 nucleotides line up with TRBD1. Germline loops: CDR1 DFQATT, CDR2 SNEGSKA (reference sequence). This CDR3 region has 13 residues. Trimming cost V 5 bases and J 1 base; bases outside gene matches: 2. The CDR3 reads CSASQGSNQPQHF. Here the CDR3 DNA reads TGCAGTGCTTCACAGGGGAGCAATCAGCCCCAGCATTTT.

The rearrangement joins TRBV5-1 to TRBJ1-1; D not certain. The CDR3 consists of 16 residues. CDR1 is SGHRS, CDR2 YFSETQ, per germline. Trimming pared 0 bases from V and 1 base from J, leaving 13 bases between. The CDR3 spells CASSLGPPTRNTEAFF. The CDR3 DNA is TGCGCCAGCAGCTTGGGGCCCCCAACGAGGAACACTGAAGCTTTCTTT. Variable domain in full (rest from reference TRBV5-1 and TRBJ1-1): KAGVTQTPRYLIKTRGQQVTLSCSPISGHRSVSWYQQTPGQGLQFLFEYFSETQRNKGNFPGRFSGRQFSNSRSEMNVSTLELGDSALYLCASSLGPPTRNTEAFFGQGTRLTVV.

The table lists this clone with a few counts. The genes are TRBV19 and TRBJ1-5; D gene unclear. The CDR3 runs 15 residues. Germline V lookup: CDR1 LNHDA, CDR2 SQIVND (reference sequence). Deletions cut 5 bases from V and 0 bases from J, with 11 bases between. The CDR3 DNA sequence: TGTGCCAGTAGTTCGGCAGTTTATAGCAATCAGCCCCAGCATTTT. Protein product: CASSSAVYSNQPQHF.

By sample fraction, this clone is medium-sized. The chain uses TRBV12-3 or TRBV12-4 and TRBJ2-7; TRBD1 matches at 7 bases. The CDR3 runs to 14 residues. The junction had 6 bases not matched to a gene; V was cut back by 7 bases and J by 0 bases. The CDR3 DNA reads as TGTGCCAGCACCCTGAGGACAGGCTCCTACGAGCAGTACTTC. Translated, it gives CASTLRTGSYEQYF.

V and J are TRBV20-1 and TRBJ2-3, with 10 bases that match TRBD2. J lost 8 bases, V lost 6 bases, and 14 bases had no gene match. Germline V gives CDR1 DFQATT, CDR2 SNEGSKA (reference sequence). The CDR3 covers 15 residues. The CDR3 DNA sequence: TGCAGTGCCGACCCTAGCGGGAGAGGGAAAGGTACGCAGTATTTT. It specifies CSADPSGRGKGTQYF.

DNA of the CDR3: TGTGCCAGCAGCGCCCTGCGGGACAGGGTTTACGAGCAGTACTTC. Its protein product is CASSALRDRVYEQYF. The chain joins TRBV11-2 to TRBJ2-7, with 9 nucleotides matching TRBD1. The J segment lost 4 bases and the V segment lost 5 bases, leaving 9 bases of the junction unmatched. CDR3 length: 15 amino acids. The germline CDR1 and CDR2 sequences are SGHAT and FQNNGV.

The chain carries TRBV5-1 and TRBJ2-3, with 12 bases that match TRBD1. Germline V gives CDR1 SGHRS, CDR2 YFSETQ. The CDR3 totals 16 residues. The V gene end was trimmed by 0 bases and the J gene end by 3 bases; junction bases not matched to a gene: 2. CDR3 loop: CASSLGGQGATDTQYF. The CDR3 DNA sequence: TGCGCCAGCAGCTTGGGGGGACAGGGGGCAACAGATACGCAGTATTTT.

The sample holds many counts of this clone. The chain combines TRBV2 with TRBJ2-7; D may match TRBD1 or TRBD2 (5 bases each). V was cut by 10 bases and J by 2 bases, with 12 bases left in between. The CDR3 sequence is 12 residues long. Germline CDR1 and CDR2: SNHLY and FYNNEI. The CDR3: CATTGTPYEQYF. DNA for the CDR3: TGTGCCACCACCGGGACCCCCTACGAGCAGTACTTC.

This clone was counted at least ten times. The chain carries TRBV2 and TRBJ2-5; 9 bases line up with TRBD1. CDR3 size: 14 residues. Germline CDR1 reads SNHLY; CDR2 reads FYNNEI. Trimming removed 1 base from V and 7 bases from J; junction bases left unmatched: 4. The CDR3 here is CASSEGDRVGTQYF. CDR3 coding DNA: TGTGCCAGCAGTGAAGGGGACAGGGTTGGGACCCAGTACTTC.

This clone was detected only a few times. The chain is built from TRBV4-3 and TRBJ1-2; D unclear. The CDR3 length is 12 residues. Deletions cut 1 base from V and 0 bases from J, with 0 bases between. Germline CDR1 reads LGHNA; CDR2 reads YSLEER. In DNA form, the CDR3 reads TGCGCCAGCAGCCAAGCTAACTATGGCTACACCTTC. This gives the protein CASSQANYGYTF.